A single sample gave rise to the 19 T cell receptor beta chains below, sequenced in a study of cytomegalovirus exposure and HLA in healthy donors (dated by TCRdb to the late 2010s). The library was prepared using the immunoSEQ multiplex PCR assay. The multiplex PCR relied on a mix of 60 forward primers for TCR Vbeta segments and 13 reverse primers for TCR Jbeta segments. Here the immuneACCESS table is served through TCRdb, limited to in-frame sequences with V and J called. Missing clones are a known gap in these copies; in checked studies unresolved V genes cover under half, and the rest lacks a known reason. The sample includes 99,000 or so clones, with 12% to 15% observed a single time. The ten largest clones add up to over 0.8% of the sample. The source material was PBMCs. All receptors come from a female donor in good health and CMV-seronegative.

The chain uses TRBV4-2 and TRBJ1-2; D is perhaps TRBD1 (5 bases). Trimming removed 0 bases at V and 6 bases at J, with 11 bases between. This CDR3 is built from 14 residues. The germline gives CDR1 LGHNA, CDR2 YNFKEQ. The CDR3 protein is CASSQDVVTDGYTF. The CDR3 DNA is TGTGCCAGCAGCCAAGATGTGGTGACAGATGGCTACACCTTC.

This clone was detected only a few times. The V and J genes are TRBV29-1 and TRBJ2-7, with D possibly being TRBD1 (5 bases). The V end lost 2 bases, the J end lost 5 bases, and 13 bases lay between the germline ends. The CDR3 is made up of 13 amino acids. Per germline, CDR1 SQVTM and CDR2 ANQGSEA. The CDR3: CSVEIGRADEQYF. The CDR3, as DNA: TGCAGCGTTGAAATCGGCAGGGCGGACGAGCAGTACTTC.

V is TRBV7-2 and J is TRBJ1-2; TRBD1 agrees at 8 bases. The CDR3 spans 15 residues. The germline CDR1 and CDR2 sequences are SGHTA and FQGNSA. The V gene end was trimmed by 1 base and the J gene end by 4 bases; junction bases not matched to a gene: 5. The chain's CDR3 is CASSLGQGQGYGYTF. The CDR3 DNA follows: TGTGCCAGCAGCTTAGGACAGGGGCAGGGCTATGGCTACACCTTC.

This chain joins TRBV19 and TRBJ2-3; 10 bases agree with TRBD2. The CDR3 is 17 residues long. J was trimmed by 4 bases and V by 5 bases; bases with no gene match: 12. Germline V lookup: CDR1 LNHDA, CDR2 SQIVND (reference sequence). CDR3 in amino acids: CASSRGAAGGPADTQYF. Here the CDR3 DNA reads TGTGCCAGTAGTCGAGGAGCAGCGGGGGGGCCTGCAGATACGCAGTATTTT.

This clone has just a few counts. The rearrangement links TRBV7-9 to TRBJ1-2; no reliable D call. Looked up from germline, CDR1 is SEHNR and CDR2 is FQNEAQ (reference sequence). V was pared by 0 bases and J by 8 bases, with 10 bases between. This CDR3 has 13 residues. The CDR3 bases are TGTGCCAGCAGCTTAGCGTTATCAGGCGGCTACACCTTC. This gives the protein CASSLALSGGYTF. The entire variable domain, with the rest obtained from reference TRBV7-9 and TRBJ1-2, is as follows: DTGVSQNPRHKITKRGQNVTFRCDPISEHNRLYWYRQTLGQGPEFLTYFQNEAQLEKSRLLSDRFSAERPKGSFSTLEIQRTEQGDSAMYLCASSLALSGGYTFGSGTRLTVV.

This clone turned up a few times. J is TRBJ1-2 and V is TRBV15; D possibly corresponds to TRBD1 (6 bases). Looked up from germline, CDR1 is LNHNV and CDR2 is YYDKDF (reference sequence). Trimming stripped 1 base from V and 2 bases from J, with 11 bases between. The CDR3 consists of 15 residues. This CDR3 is CATSRVMDRNYGYTF. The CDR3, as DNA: TGTGCCACCAGCAGAGTAATGGACAGAAACTATGGCTACACCTTC.

The CDR3 here is CASSNNTVTGELFF. CDR3 in DNA: TGTGCCAGCAGCAATAATACTGTCACCGGGGAGCTGTTTTTT. The rearrangement links TRBV11-1 to TRBJ2-2; D gene unclear. With 5 bases removed from V and 4 bases from J, the gap between germline ends came to 11 bases. The germline CDR1 and CDR2 sequences are SGHAT and FQDESV (reference sequence). There are 14 residues in the CDR3.

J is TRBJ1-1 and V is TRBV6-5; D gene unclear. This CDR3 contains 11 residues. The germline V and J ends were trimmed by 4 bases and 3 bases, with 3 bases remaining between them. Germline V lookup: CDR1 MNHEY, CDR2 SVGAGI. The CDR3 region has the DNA TGTGCCAGCAGTTCGGACACTGAAGCTTTCTTT. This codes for CASSSDTEAFF.

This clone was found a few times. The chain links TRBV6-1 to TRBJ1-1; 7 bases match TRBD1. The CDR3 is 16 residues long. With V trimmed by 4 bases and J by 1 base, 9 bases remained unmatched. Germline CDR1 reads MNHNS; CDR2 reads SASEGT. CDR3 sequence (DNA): TGTGCCAGCAGTGCAAGACAGGGCTCTCAGAACACTGAAGCTTTCTTT. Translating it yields CASSARQGSQNTEAFF.

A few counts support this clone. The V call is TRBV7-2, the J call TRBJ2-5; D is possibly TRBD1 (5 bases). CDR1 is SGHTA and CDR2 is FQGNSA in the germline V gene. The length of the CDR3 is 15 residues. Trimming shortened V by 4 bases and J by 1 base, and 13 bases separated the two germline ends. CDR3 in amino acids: CASSSQAWGQETQYF. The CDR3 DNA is TGTGCCAGCAGCTCACAGGCTTGGGGCCAAGAGACCCAGTACTTC.

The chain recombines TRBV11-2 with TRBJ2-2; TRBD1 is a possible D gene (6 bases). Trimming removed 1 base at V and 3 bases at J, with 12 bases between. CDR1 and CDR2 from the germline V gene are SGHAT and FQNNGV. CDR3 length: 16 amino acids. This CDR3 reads CASSLVQGPHTGELFF. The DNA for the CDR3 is TGTGCCAGCAGCTTAGTGCAGGGGCCGCACACCGGGGAGCTGTTTTTT. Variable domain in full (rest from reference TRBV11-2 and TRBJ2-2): EAGVAQSPRYKIIEKRQSVAFWCNPISGHATLYWYQQILGQGPKLLIQFQNNGVVDDSQLPKDRFSAERLKGVDSTLKIQPAKLEDSAVYLCASSLVQGPHTGELFFGEGSRLTVL.

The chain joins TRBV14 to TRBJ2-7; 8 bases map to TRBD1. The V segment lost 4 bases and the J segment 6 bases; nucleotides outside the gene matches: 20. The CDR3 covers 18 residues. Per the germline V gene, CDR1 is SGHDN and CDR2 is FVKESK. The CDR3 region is CASSPPGQERLVGGEQYF. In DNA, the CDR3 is TGTGCCAGCAGCCCCCCGGGACAGGAACGTTTAGTGGGGGGCGAGCAGTACTTC.

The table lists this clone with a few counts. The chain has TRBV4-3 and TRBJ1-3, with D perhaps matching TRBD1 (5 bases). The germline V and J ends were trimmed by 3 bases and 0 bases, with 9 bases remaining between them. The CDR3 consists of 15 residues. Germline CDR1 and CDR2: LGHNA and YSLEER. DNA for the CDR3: TGCGCCAGCAGCCAGCCAGGGTTCTCTGGAAACACCATATATTTT. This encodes CASSQPGFSGNTIYF.

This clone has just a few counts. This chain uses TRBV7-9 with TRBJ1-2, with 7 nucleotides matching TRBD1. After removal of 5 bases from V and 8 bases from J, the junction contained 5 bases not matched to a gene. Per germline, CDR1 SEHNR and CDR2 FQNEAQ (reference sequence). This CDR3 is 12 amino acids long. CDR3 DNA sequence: TGTGCCAGCAGCAACAGGGGATTGGGCTACACCTTC. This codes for CASSNRGLGYTF.

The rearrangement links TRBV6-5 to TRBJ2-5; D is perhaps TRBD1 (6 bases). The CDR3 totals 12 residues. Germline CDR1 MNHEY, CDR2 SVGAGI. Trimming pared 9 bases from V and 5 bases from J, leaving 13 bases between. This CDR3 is CASSDRLETQYF. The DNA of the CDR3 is TGTGCCAGTTCCGACAGGCTCGAGACCCAGTACTTC.

The CDR3: CASSSPPGAGSISYNEQFF. In DNA, the CDR3 is TGTGCCAGCAGCTCACCCCCCGGAGCGGGTAGTATCTCCTACAATGAGCAGTTCTTC. The chain is built from TRBV5-4 and TRBJ2-1, with D possibly being TRBD2 (6 bases). Trimming took off 3 bases at V and 0 bases at J, with 22 bases between the two ends. The CDR3 totals 19 residues. Germline assignment: CDR1 SGHNT and CDR2 YYREEE (reference sequence).

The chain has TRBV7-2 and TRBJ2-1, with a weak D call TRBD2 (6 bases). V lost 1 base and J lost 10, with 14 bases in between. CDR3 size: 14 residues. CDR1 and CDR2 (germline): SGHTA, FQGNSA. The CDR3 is CASSLGAGPQEQFF. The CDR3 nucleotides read TGTGCCAGCAGCTTAGGGGCGGGACCTCAGGAGCAGTTCTTC.

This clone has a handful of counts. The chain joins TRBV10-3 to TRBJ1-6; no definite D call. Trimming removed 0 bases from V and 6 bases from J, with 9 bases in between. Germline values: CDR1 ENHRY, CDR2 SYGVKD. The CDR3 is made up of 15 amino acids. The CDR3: CAISESPTGNSPLHF. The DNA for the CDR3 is TGTGCCATCAGTGAGTCCCCCACGGGTAATTCACCCCTCCACTTT.

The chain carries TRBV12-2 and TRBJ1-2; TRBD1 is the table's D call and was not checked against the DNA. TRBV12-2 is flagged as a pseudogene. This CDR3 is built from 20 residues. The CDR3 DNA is TGTGCAAGTCGCTTAAGGGGCTATGGACGCCCCGAAATACCTAACTATGGCTACACCTTC. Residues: CASRLRGYGRPEIPNYGYTF.